Listed below are T cell receptor beta chains from one sample, sequenced in a study of T cells in Graves' hyperthyroidism and ophthalmopathy. Each CDR3 protein is one row after TCRdb ran MiXCR on the multiplex PCR reads. The data contain roughly 500,000 distinct CDR3 sequences, about 46% of them singletons. Sequenced input: peripheral blood or thyroid tissue (not recorded which). The source of these receptors is an adult woman with Graves' disease, either hyperthyroidism or ophthalmopathy (not recorded which). The CDR3 runs from the conserved cysteine through the conserved F or W. The order of the fields is J gene, D gene, clone size, V gene, CDR3 protein, CDR3 DNA. The D gene is left open where the match is weak. Part of the rows lack a size; the others show once, few, many or a class for expanded clones.

TRBJ2-5 | TRBD2 | many | TRBV20-1 | CSAQGLAGEETQYF | TGCAGTGCTCAGGGACTAGCGGGAGAAGAGACCCAGTACTTC
TRBJ2-7 | NA | once | TRBV20-1 | CSTRDRLPYEQYF | TGCAGCACTAGAGATCGGCTGCCCTACGAGCAGTACTTC
TRBJ1-1 | NA | many | TRBV20-1 | CSARVPGRETEAFF | TGCAGTGCTAGAGTTCCAGGGAGGGAGACTGAAGCTTTCTTT
TRBJ2-7 | TRBD2 | few | TRBV5-4 | CASTTSGLAGVNEQYF | TGTGCCAGCACGACTAGTGGACTAGCGGGAGTAAACGAGCAGTACTTC
TRBJ1-1 | NA | few | TRBV19 | CASSYRAGNTEAFF | TGTGCCAGTAGTTACAGGGCAGGGAACACTGAAGCTTTCTTT
TRBJ1-1 | NA | many | TRBV29-1 | CSSSGGLNTEAFF | TGCAGCTCCTCCGGGGGGTTGAACACTGAAGCTTTCTTT
TRBJ1-1 | TRBD1 | NA | TRBV2 | CASRASRGSNTEAFF | TGTGCCAGCAGGGCAAGCAGGGGGTCGAACACTGAAGCTTTCTTT
TRBJ1-6 | TRBD1 | NA | TRBV10-3 | CATTTGVGNSPLHF | TGTGCCACTACAACAGGGGTTGGGAATTCACCCCTCCACTTT
TRBJ1-5 | NA | many | TRBV6-6 | CASSLGIRNQPQHF | TGTGCCAGCAGTTTGGGGATTCGAAATCAGCCCCAGCATTTT
TRBJ1-6 | TRBD1 | NA | TRBV20-1 | CSTRQGHRDSPLHF | TGCAGTACCCGACAGGGACATAGGGATTCACCCCTCCACTTT
TRBJ1-2 | NA | NA | TRBV10-3 | CAITESNYGYTF | TGTGCCATCACCGAGTCTAACTATGGCTACACCTTC
TRBJ2-7 | NA | NA | TRBV29-1 | CSVEVQDYEQYF | TGCAGCGTTGAGGTCCAGGACTACGAGCAGTACTTC
TRBJ1-1 | NA | NA | TRBV12-3/TRBV12-4 | CASSPWGEAFF | TGTGCCAGCAGTCCTTGGGGTGAAGCTTTCTTT
TRBJ2-6 | TRBD1 | NA | TRBV7-9 | CASSQGTGAGTNVLTF | TGCGCCAGCAGCCAGGGGACAGGGGCAGGGACCAACGTCCTGACTTTC
TRBJ1-5 | TRBD1 | NA | TRBV28 | CACSAEDRDQPQHF | TGTGCCTGCAGTGCTGAGGACAGGGATCAGCCCCAGCATTTT
TRBJ2-5 | NA | few | TRBV29-1 | CSGRQETQYF | TGCAGCGGGAGGCAAGAGACCCAGTACTTC
TRBJ1-2 | NA | many | TRBV7-9 | CASSPDGVGYGYTF | TGTGCCAGCAGCCCCGACGGGGTCGGCTATGGCTACACCTTC
TRBJ1-4 | NA | NA | TRBV25-1 | CASSARPAGRNEKLFF | TGTGCCAGTAGTGCCCGCCCGGCAGGCCGAAATGAAAAACTGTTTTTT
TRBJ2-7 | TRBD2 | few | TRBV20-1 | CSARFGRTTYEQYF | TGCAGTGCTAGATTCGGGAGGACCACCTACGAGCAGTACTTC
TRBJ1-1 | TRBD1 | NA | TRBV2 | CASSDGTGYTEAFF | TGTGCCAGCAGCGACGGGACAGGGTACACTGAAGCTTTCTTT
TRBJ2-5 | NA | NA | TRBV7-2 | CASSPRAGWTTSEGTQYF | TGTGCCAGCAGCCCCCGGGCGGGTTGGACTACCAGTGAAGGGACCCAGTACTTC
TRBJ1-1 | NA | many | TRBV29-1 | CSVFGPLGTEAFF | TGCAGCGTGTTCGGACCTCTGGGCACTGAAGCTTTCTTT
TRBJ1-1 | NA | NA | TRBV6-5 | CASSYTDGTEAFF | TGTGCCAGCAGTTACACAGATGGCACTGAAGCTTTCTTT
TRBJ1-6 | TRBD1 | many | TRBV7-2 | CASREGTGVSSPLHF | TGTGCCAGCAGGGAAGGGACAGGGGTTTCTTCACCCCTCCACTTT
TRBJ2-5 | NA | few | TRBV27 | CASSFRHRSETQYF | TGTGCCAGCAGTTTTCGCCACAGGTCAGAGACCCAGTACTTC
TRBJ1-6 | NA | NA | TRBV10-3 | CAISESAGAPLHF | TGTGCCATCAGTGAGTCGGCTGGCGCACCCCTCCACTTT
TRBJ2-7 | NA | once | TRBV20-1 | CSSERTEPSYEQYF | TGCAGTTCCGAGAGGACAGAACCATCCTACGAGCAGTACTTC
TRBJ1-1 | NA | NA | TRBV29-1 | CSVERTMNTEAFF | TGCAGCGTTGAACGGACAATGAACACTGAAGCTTTCTTT
TRBJ2-7 | NA | NA | TRBV9 | CASSAETDSYEQYF | TGTGCCAGCAGCGCCGAGACAGATTCCTACGAGCAGTACTTC
TRBJ1-5 | TRBD1 | NA | TRBV20-1 | CSAQGQGARGNQPQHF | TGCAGTGCTCAGGGACAGGGGGCGCGGGGCAATCAGCCCCAGCATTTT
TRBJ1-5 | NA | NA | TRBV19 | CASTGQFGQPQHF | TGTGCCAGTACTGGACAGTTCGGTCAGCCCCAGCATTTT
TRBJ1-5 | NA | few | TRBV6-1 | CASSVMGPSSPQHF | TGTGCCAGCAGTGTCATGGGCCCCAGTTCACCCCAGCATTTT
TRBJ2-5 | NA | many | TRBV6-1 | CASTEQGSETQYF | TGTGCCAGCACCGAGCAGGGTTCGGAGACCCAGTACTTC
TRBJ1-1 | TRBD1 | NA | TRBV5-1 | CASSQTTGEAFF | TGCGCCAGCAGCCAAACGACAGGGGAAGCTTTCTTT
TRBJ1-2 | NA | many | TRBV5-5 | CASSLADDYGYTF | TGTGCCAGCAGCTTGGCAGACGACTATGGCTACACCTTC
TRBJ2-7 | TRBD1 | NA | TRBV7-9 | CASSLRDRAPGEQYF | TGTGCCAGCAGCCTAAGGGACAGGGCACCGGGCGAGCAGTACTTC
TRBJ2-5 | TRBD2 | many | TRBV5-1 | CASSVTGGPTYQETQYF | TGCGCCAGCAGTGTTACGGGAGGGCCTACGTACCAAGAGACCCAGTACTTC
TRBJ2-7 | TRBD1 | NA | TRBV7-9 | CASSPPGQPDYEQYF | TGTGCCAGCAGCCCCCCGGGACAGCCTGACTACGAGCAGTACTTC